This TCR beta chain was identified during a study of T cells in Graves' hyperthyroidism and ophthalmopathy. Trimming stripped 6 bases from V and 7 bases from J, with 12 bases between. The germline V gene encodes CDR1 LNHDA and CDR2 SQIVND (reference sequence). The CDR3 runs 12 residues. Study-wide results and limits: Blood also carried most thyroid clonotypes expanded above 0.001. The model's output predicted ophthalmopathy at a median of 6.5 months prior to onset.

Thyroid ultrasound and orbital computed tomography, with clinical symptoms and serum thyroxine and TRAb, informed diagnoses. Note on this clonotype: Its antigen is as yet unknown.

Amplification of TCR beta CDR3 regions used RNA as the template. An initial round of RT-PCR targeting the TCR CDR3 relied on the HTBI primer set. TCRdb analysed the multiplex PCR reads with MiXCR anew, one entry per CDR3 protein. Here the sample spans a few hundred thousand distinct CDR3 sequences, 46% being singletons. The source of this sequence is a woman aged 18-35 years with Graves' hyperthyroidism. The sample taken for sequencing was peripheral blood or thyroid tissue (not recorded which). This rearrangement joins TRBV19 to TRBJ2-5, with D perhaps assigned TRBD1 or TRBD2 (5 bases each). CDR3 in amino acids: CASRGDQGTQYF. The CDR3 DNA sequence: TGTGCCAGTAGGGGGGACCAGGGGACCCAGTACTTC. Variable domain in full (rest from reference TRBV19 and TRBJ2-5): DGGITQSPKYLFRKEGQNVTLSCEQNLNHDAMYWYRQDPGQGLRLIYYSQIVNDFQKGDIAEGYSVSREKKESFPLTVTSAQKNPTAFYLCASRGDQGTQYFGPGTRLLVL.